This passage covers 30 T cell receptor beta chains from one sample sequenced in a study of T cells after yellow fever vaccination. TCRdb analysed the 5' RACE reads with MiXCR anew, one entry per CDR3 protein. The repertoire holds about 260,000 distinct CDR3 sequences, with 3.6% as singletons. The source material was PBMCs, sampled 15 days after the yellow fever booster vaccination. These receptors all come from a man younger than 35 who received the YFV17D yellow fever vaccine.

This clonotype was counted ten times or more. The chain couples TRBV4-1 to TRBJ1-5; no reliable D call. Trimming took off 0 bases at V and 0 bases at J, with 6 bases between the two ends. CDR1 is MGHRA and CDR2 is YSYEKL in the germline V gene. This CDR3 has 15 residues. CDR3 amino acids: CASSQEQSSNQPQHF. The CDR3 bases are TGCGCCAGCAGCCAAGAGCAGTCTAGCAATCAGCCCCAGCATTTT.

The table lists this clonotype with many counts. This chain links TRBV6-6 with TRBJ1-3, with D tentatively TRBD1 (5 bases). The CDR3 has 16 residues. V lost 5 bases, J lost 0 bases, and 14 bases lay in between. Germline V gene lookup returns CDR1 MNHNY and CDR2 SVGAGI (reference sequence). CDR3 residues: CASSGVGESSGNTIYF. CDR3 DNA: TGTGCCAGCAGTGGGGTAGGGGAGAGCTCTGGAAACACCATATATTTT.

Many counts were recorded for this clonotype. The V and J genes are TRBV6-5 and TRBJ1-2; 7 nucleotides match TRBD1. CDR1 is MNHEY and CDR2 is SVGAGI in the germline V gene. The CDR3 length is 15 residues. Unmatched junction bases numbered 14, after V lost 5 bases and J lost 8 bases. The CDR3 loop reads CASSRASKGAGGYTF. The CDR3 region has the DNA TGTGCCAGCAGTCGGGCCTCGAAGGGGGCGGGAGGCTACACCTTC.

Ten or more counts support this clonotype. CDR3 region: CSAGPQGAIVETQYF. The CDR3 DNA follows: TGCAGTGCTGGGCCTCAGGGGGCGATCGTAGAGACCCAGTACTTC. This chain connects TRBV20-1 to TRBJ2-5; 8 bases agree with TRBD1. The trim removed 5 bases at V and 4 bases at J, leaving 12 bases unmatched. This CDR3 region has 15 residues. Per germline, CDR1 DFQATT and CDR2 SNEGSKA (reference sequence).

This clonotype came up many times. The rearrangement links TRBV11-2 to TRBJ2-7; TRBD1 might be the D (5 bases). CDR1 and CDR2 from the germline V gene are SGHAT and FQNNGV. This CDR3 has 16 residues. Trimming shortened V by 5 bases and J by 3 bases, and 20 bases separated the two germline ends. CDR3: CASSNLRGHDYYEQYF. The CDR3 DNA reads as TGTGCCAGCAGCAACCTTAGAGGACACGATTACTACGAGCAGTACTTC. The variable domain in full, with the rest retrieved from reference TRBV11-2 and TRBJ2-7, is EAGVAQSPRYKIIEKRQSVAFWCNPISGHATLYWYQQILGQGPKLLIQFQNNGVVDDSQLPKDRFSAERLKGVDSTLKIQPAKLEDSAVYLCASSNLRGHDYYEQYFGPGTRLTVT.

This clonotype was seen at least ten times. The chain has TRBV27 and TRBJ1-5, with D unclear. This CDR3 is built from 14 residues. The ends were cut back, 3 bases at V and 1 base at J, with 7 bases in the middle. The germline gives CDR1 MNHEY, CDR2 SMNVEV (reference sequence). The chain's CDR3 is CASSLAGSNQPQHF. CDR3 nucleotides: TGTGCCAGCAGTTTGGCGGGAAGCAATCAGCCCCAGCATTTT.

This clonotype was observed at least ten times. The chain recombines TRBV5-1 with TRBJ2-3; possibly TRBD1 or TRBD2 for D (5 bases each). V shed 3 bases and J shed 0 bases, with 17 bases lying between them. This CDR3 contains 17 residues. The V gene's germline CDR1 is SGHRS and CDR2 YFSETQ. The CDR3 DNA reads as TGCGCCAGCAGCTCCCAAATCCAGGGAGTTAGCACAGATACGCAGTATTTT. Its protein is CASSSQIQGVSTDTQYF. The full variable domain, rest sourced from reference TRBV5-1 and TRBJ2-3, is KAGVTQTPRYLIKTRGQQVTLSCSPISGHRSVSWYQQTPGQGLQFLFEYFSETQRNKGNFPGRFSGRQFSNSRSEMNVSTLELGDSALYLCASSSQIQGVSTDTQYFGPGTRLTVL.

Ten or more counts support this clonotype. The chain is built from TRBV4-2 and TRBJ2-5; tentative D call: TRBD1 (6 bases). The germline V gene has CDR1 LGHNA and CDR2 YNFKEQ. CDR3 length: 14 residues. V was shortened by 3 bases and J by 4 bases, with 12 bases between the two germline ends. The CDR3 DNA follows: TGTGCCAGCAGCCATCAGGGGAGCGGAGAGACCCAGTACTTC. Residues: CASSHQGSGETQYF.

The sample holds many counts of this clonotype. This rearrangement joins TRBV9 to TRBJ2-7, with D perhaps matching TRBD1 (6 bases). This CDR3 contains 14 residues. CDR1 and CDR2 from the germline V gene are SGDLS and YYNGEE. Trimming left V 0 bases short and J 2 bases short, with 9 bases between. This CDR3 is CASSVATGTYEQYF. CDR3 sequence (DNA): TGTGCCAGCAGCGTAGCGACAGGAACCTACGAGCAGTACTTC.

At least ten counts were recorded for this clonotype. The chain employs TRBV29-1 and TRBJ1-2; D may be TRBD1 (5 bases). This CDR3 has 14 residues. Germline CDR1 is SQVTM and CDR2 is ANQGSEA. V lost 0 bases, J lost 8 bases, and 16 bases lay in between. In DNA, the CDR3 is TGCAGCGTTGAAGATTGGGCACGGGACCACGGCTACACCTTC. It translates to CSVEDWARDHGYTF.

This clonotype turned up a few times. The chain joins TRBV12-2 to TRBJ2-7; the tabulated D call, TRBD1, remains unverified against the DNA. TRBV12-2 is designated a pseudogene. The CDR3 totals 20 residues. The CDR3 is CASRFVDRGQGLYSSYEQYV. The CDR3 nucleotides read TGTGCAAGTCGCTTCGTCGACCGGGGACAGGGGTTGTATAGCTCCTACGAGCAGTACGTC.

This clonotype came up many times. The rearrangement uses TRBV20-1 and TRBJ1-1, with 9 positions matching TRBD1. Germline V gives CDR1 DFQATT, CDR2 SNEGSKA (reference sequence). The ends lost 5 bases at V and 9 bases at J; junction bases unmatched: 10. This CDR3 has 13 residues. The CDR3 DNA follows: TGCAGTGCTCCAATTCCGGGACAGGGACAAGCTTTCTTT. Amino acids: CSAPIPGQGQAFF.

The genes are TRBV3-1 and TRBJ1-5; no definite D call. The CDR3 contains 13 residues. V was clipped by 0 bases and J by 7 bases, with 7 bases between them. From germline, CDR1 is LGHDT and CDR2 YNNKEL (reference sequence). CDR3: CASSQEGRQPQHF. The CDR3 region has the DNA TGTGCCAGCAGCCAAGAGGGGAGGCAGCCCCAGCATTTT. Filled out from reference TRBV3-1 and TRBJ1-5, the complete variable domain reads DTAVSQTPKYLVTQMGNDKSIKCEQNLGHDTMYWYKQDSKKFLKIMFSYNNKELIINETVPNRFSPKSPDKAHLNLHINSLELGDSAVYFCASSQEGRQPQHFGDGTRLSIL.

In this sample, this clonotype turned up a few times. This chain joins TRBV9 and TRBJ1-2, with D unclear. Germline CDR1 is SGDLS and CDR2 is YYNGEE. This CDR3 region has 14 residues. V was trimmed by 4 bases and J by 6 bases, leaving 16 bases between them. This CDR3 is CASSPAGDSDGYTF. CDR3 sequence (DNA): TGTGCCAGCAGCCCCGCCGGGGATAGTGATGGCTACACCTTC.

This clonotype was observed at least ten times. This chain uses TRBV20-1 with TRBJ1-2, with TRBD1 as a possible D gene (5 bases). V was cut by 5 bases and J by 8 bases, with 27 bases left in between. This CDR3 has 16 amino acids. The V gene's germline CDR1 is DFQATT and CDR2 SNEGSKA (reference sequence). The DNA for the CDR3 is TGCAGTGCTTTGTCGACGGGACTCCGGGCGGATTTAGGCTACACCTTC. Translation: CSALSTGLRADLGYTF.

This clonotype was detected many times. The CDR3 nucleotides read TGTGCCAGCAGCTTCCCCCGTGGCGGGGTCACCTACGAGCAGTACGTC. Translated, it gives CASSFPRGGVTYEQYV. This chain connects TRBV5-6 to TRBJ2-7, with D possibly matching TRBD2 (6 bases). The germline gives CDR1 SGHDT, CDR2 YYEEEE. V shed 2 bases and J shed 2 bases, with 17 bases lying between them. This CDR3 region has 16 residues.

The sample holds a few counts of this clonotype. One base away lies a much larger clone, so this may be a sequencing read error. The rearrangement uses TRBV12-3 or TRBV12-4 and TRBJ2-3, with 7 bases matching TRBD2. This CDR3 has 16 amino acids. The CDR3 sequence: CASSSYSGGNTDSQYF. The CDR3 DNA is TGTGCCAGCAGTTCTTATTCGGGGGGAAACACAGATTCGCAGTATTTT.

Many counts were recorded for this clonotype. The V gene is TRBV12-3 or TRBV12-4, the J gene TRBJ2-2; 8 bases are shared with TRBD1. V shed 3 bases and J 6 bases; nucleotides not matched to a gene: 6. The CDR3 totals 15 residues. For the CDR3, the DNA is TGTGCCAGCAGTTTGAGGACAGGGAGGTCCGGGGAGCTGTTTTTT. Translated, it gives CASSLRTGRSGELFF.

This clonotype was counted at least ten times. The CDR3 DNA reads as TGTGCCAGCAGTCCTAGAGTCGGAGGCGAGCAGTACTTC. Its translation is CASSPRVGGEQYF. The chain is built from TRBV6-2 or TRBV6-3 and TRBJ2-7, with a possible D match to TRBD2 (5 bases). Trimming took 5 bases from V and 6 from J, leaving 14 bases between them. The CDR3 length is 13 residues. Germline values: CDR1 MNHEY, CDR2 SVGEGT.

The chain has TRBV9 and TRBJ2-2; tentatively, D is TRBD2 (5 bases). The CDR3 loop spans 14 amino acids. Trimming removed 3 bases from V and 2 bases from J, with 8 bases in between. Germline-derived CDR1 and CDR2 are SGDLS and YYNGEE. CDR3 region: CASSDGDNTGELFF. The CDR3 coding sequence is TGTGCCAGCAGCGACGGGGATAACACCGGGGAGCTGTTTTTT.

The chain joins TRBV5-4 to TRBJ2-7; 7 nucleotides match TRBD1. V lost 6 bases to trimming and J lost 5 bases; unmatched junction nucleotides: 8. The germline V gene encodes CDR1 SGHNT and CDR2 YYREEE (reference sequence). This CDR3 region has 13 residues. The CDR3 region is CASTSQGVDEQYF. CDR3 nucleotide sequence: TGTGCCAGCACCAGCCAGGGGGTCGACGAGCAGTACTTC.

This clonotype occurred many times. The CDR3 DNA reads as TGCGCCAGCAGCCTTCAACAGGGTAACGCCGGGGAGCTGTTTTTT. It translates to CASSLQQGNAGELFF. The chain combines TRBV5-1 with TRBJ2-2, with D possibly TRBD1 on 6 matching bases. Germline CDR1 reads SGHRS; CDR2 reads YFSETQ. The CDR3 has 15 residues. V was clipped by 4 bases and J by 6 bases, with 16 bases between them.

At least ten counts were recorded for this clonotype. The chain carries TRBV5-1 and TRBJ2-5; TRBD2 agrees at 8 bases. Germline V CDR1 and CDR2: SGHRS, YFSETQ. The J segment lost 5 bases and the V segment lost 1 base, leaving 7 bases of the junction unmatched. The CDR3 sequence is 15 residues long. The CDR3 coding sequence is TGCGCCAGCAGCTTGAGCGGGGGCCTTCCTGAGACCCAGTACTTC. It specifies CASSLSGGLPETQYF.

This clonotype was observed many times. V gene TRBV20-1 combines with J gene TRBJ2-5; no firm D call. Trimming pared 2 bases from V and 3 bases from J, leaving 7 bases between. The CDR3 has 12 residues. Looked up from germline, CDR1 is DFQATT and CDR2 is SNEGSKA (reference sequence). CDR3 amino acids: CSARQPEETQYF. In nucleotides, the CDR3 is TGCAGTGCTAGACAGCCAGAAGAGACCCAGTACTTC.

This clonotype was detected many times. The V gene is TRBV7-2, the J gene TRBJ1-2; TRBD1 is a possible D gene (5 bases). There are 12 residues in the CDR3. Germline V gene data show CDR1 as SGHTA and CDR2 as FQGNSA. Trimming left V 1 base short and J 7 bases short, with 7 bases between. The CDR3 loop reads CASSLVGAGYTF. CDR3 nucleotide sequence: TGTGCCAGCAGCTTAGTAGGGGCTGGCTACACCTTC.

This clonotype was seen repeatedly, ten times or more. The CDR3 protein is CASSQDRGVRHTEAFF. CDR3 DNA sequence: TGCGCCAGCAGCCAAGATAGAGGGGTTAGGCACACTGAAGCTTTCTTT. The chain carries TRBV4-3 and TRBJ1-1; maybe TRBD1 (5 bases). The CDR3 is 16 amino acids. In germline, CDR1 is LGHNA, CDR2 YSLEER. V gave up 0 bases and J gave up 3 bases, with 14 bases separating them.

This clonotype was observed at least ten times. This chain connects TRBV20-1 to TRBJ2-7; 7 bases fit TRBD1. CDR3 length equals 15 residues. Looked up from germline, CDR1 is DFQATT and CDR2 is SNEGSKA (reference sequence). J gave up 4 bases and V 0 bases, and 9 bases lay outside the gene matches. This CDR3 reads CSARDPGTEKYEQYF. The CDR3 DNA reads as TGCAGTGCTAGAGATCCGGGGACAGAAAAATACGAGCAGTACTTC.

This clonotype came up many times. The DNA of the CDR3 is TGCAGCGTTGAAGAGGTCGTCAGGAGCTACACCTTC. Its protein is CSVEEVVRSYTF. J is TRBJ1-2 and V is TRBV29-1, with D uncertain. The CDR3 loop spans 12 amino acids. The germline V and J ends were trimmed by 0 bases and 9 bases, with 11 bases remaining between them. Germline V gene sequence: CDR1 SQVTM, CDR2 ANQGSEA.

This clonotype was seen ten or more times. The chain joins TRBV27 to TRBJ1-2; possibly TRBD1 for D (5 bases). This CDR3 contains 13 residues. V lost 3 bases and J 7 bases, leaving 12 bases between the germline ends. CDR1 is MNHEY, CDR2 SMNVEV, per germline (reference sequence). This CDR3 reads CASSFWGGAGYTF. CDR3 bases: TGTGCCAGCAGTTTCTGGGGAGGGGCTGGCTACACCTTC.

This clonotype appeared many times. The chain joins TRBV5-1 to TRBJ2-7; possibly TRBD2 for D (6 bases). The ends were cut back, 1 base at V and 2 bases at J, with 10 bases in the middle. Germline CDR1 and CDR2: SGHRS and YFSETQ. The CDR3 is made up of 14 amino acids. In nucleotides, the CDR3 is TGCGCCAGCAGCTTGAGCTTAGCGGCCTACGAGCAGTACTTC. Protein product: CASSLSLAAYEQYF. The full variable domain, rest sourced from reference TRBV5-1 and TRBJ2-7, is KAGVTQTPRYLIKTRGQQVTLSCSPISGHRSVSWYQQTPGQGLQFLFEYFSETQRNKGNFPGRFSGRQFSNSRSEMNVSTLELGDSALYLCASSLSLAAYEQYFGPGTRLTVT.